This T cell receptor (beta chain) was recovered during a study of control samples from healthy donors and cancer patients. The CDR3 runs to 15 residues. CDR1 is SGHRS and CDR2 is YFSETQ in the germline V gene. V lost 5 bases and J lost 0; bases outside the gene matches: 4. Assay used: immunoSEQ multiplex PCR; TCRdb lists only in-frame clones, some missing. This table has 130,000 to 150,000 clones, 91% appearing once. This TCR was sampled from a man aged 25-40 years in good health. The rearrangement joins TRBV5-1 to TRBJ2-3; 9 nucleotides line up with TRBD2. Sequencing was performed on blood. The CDR3 reads CASSLAGVSTDTQYF. DNA of the CDR3: TGCGCCAGCAGTTTAGCGGGGGTTAGCACAGATACGCAGTATTTT.